This T cell receptor (beta chain) was identified in a study of T cells in Graves' hyperthyroidism and ophthalmopathy. Researchers amplified the TCR beta CDR3 regions from RNA transcripts. TCR CDR3 regions were first amplified by RT-PCR with HTBI primers. TCRdb itself ran the multiplex PCR reads through MiXCR, one entry per CDR3 protein. Altogether around 300,000 distinct CDR3 sequences are present, more than 11% being singletons, with the ten largest covering 20% to 25%. Uncontrolled infection, other autoimmune disease, pregnancy or lactation excluded patients. This clonotype was picked up many times. Its antigen remains unidentified. Trimming removed 6 bases from V and 5 bases from J; junction bases left unmatched: 9. The length of the CDR3 is 16 residues. The germline gives CDR1 MDHEN, CDR2 SYDVKM. Study-level points and caveats: In blood, most of the thyroid clonotypes expanded above 0.001 were also present. In the analysis, a 13 V-J model separated ophthalmopathy from stable hyperthyroidism.

The gene calls are TRBV28 and TRBJ2-3; 12 bases agree with TRBD1. Specimen: blood. The TCR was taken from a woman between 25 and 40 years old with Graves' hyperthyroidism. The chain's CDR3 is CASSDRDRGRRDTQYF. The CDR3 DNA is TGTGCCAGCAGCGACCGGGACAGGGGGCGCAGAGATACGCAGTATTTT. The full variable domain, its missing parts supplied by reference TRBV28 and TRBJ2-3, is DVKVTQSSRYLVKRTGEKVFLECVQDMDHENMFWYRQDPGLGLRLIYFSYDVKMKEKGDIPEGYSVSREKKERFSLILESASTNQTSMYLCASSDRDRGRRDTQYFGPGTRLTVL.